This is a list of T cell receptor beta chains from one sample in a study of T cell responses to AZD1222 COVID-19 vaccine. Data came from immunoSEQ multiplex PCR; TCRdb stores just in-frame clones and leaves some out. The sample has approximately 80,000 clones, over 75% seen once. The sequenced sample was peripheral blood, obtained 28 days after the second AZD1222 dose. The receptors originated from an adult who received the AZD1222 COVID-19 vaccine. Each CDR3 is given with its conserved first and last residue. Fields, in order: D gene, clone size, V gene, J gene, CDR3 DNA, CDR3 protein. D genes are given only for firm matches. Not all rows give a size; the values are once, few, many and, for expanded clones, a class.

>TRBD2|once|TRBV19|TRBJ2-3
TGTGCCAGTAGTACACTAGCGGGAGGGACAGATACGCAGTATTTT
CASSTLAGGTDTQYF
>TRBD1|.|TRBV27|TRBJ1-4
TGTGCCAGCAGTTGGGGGACAGAAACTAATGAAAAACTGTTTTTT
CASSWGTETNEKLFF
>.|.|TRBV6-6|TRBJ1-1
TGTGCCAGCACCGGCGGGCAGAACTTTGAAGCTTTCTTT
CASTGGQNFEAFF
>TRBD2|once|TRBV7-9|TRBJ2-3
TGTGCCAGCAGCTTAGGACTAGCGGCTCCCACAGATACGCAGTATTTT
CASSLGLAAPTDTQYF
>TRBD2|.|TRBV6-6|TRBJ2-7
TGTGCCAGCAGGAAGGCTAGCGGGAGCTCCTACGAGCAGTACTTC
CASRKASGSSYEQYF
>TRBD1|.|TRBV6-5|TRBJ2-1
TGTGCCAGCTCGTCCGGGACAGACCACAATGAGCAGTTCTTC
CASSSGTDHNEQFF
>.|.|TRBV19|TRBJ2-3
TGTGCCAGTAGTATTCAGCCTGCTAGCACAGATACGCAGTATTTT
CASSIQPASTDTQYF
>.|.|TRBV5-6|TRBJ1-2
TGTGCCAGCAGCTTGTTACGGGACGGCTATGGCTACACCTTC
CASSLLRDGYGYTF
>TRBD1|.|TRBV28|TRBJ2-7
TGTGCCAGCCGAACAATGGGACAGCTTGGCTACGAGCAGTACTTC
CASRTMGQLGYEQYF
>.|.|TRBV12-3/TRBV12-4|TRBJ1-1
TGTGCCAGCAGTTTAAGCGGGAACACTGAAGCTTTCTTT
CASSLSGNTEAFF
>.|.|TRBV7-2|TRBJ2-7
TGTGCCAGCAGCCGAAATTCCGGGGGCGAGCAGTACTTC
CASSRNSGGEQYF
>.|.|TRBV24-1|TRBJ1-2
TGTGCCACCAGTCGGTCAGGGCAGGTGTATGGCTACACCTTC
CATSRSGQVYGYTF
>.|.|TRBV6-5|TRBJ2-7
TGTGCCAGCAGTTACTCGGACGAGCAGTACTTC
CASSYSDEQYF
>TRBD2|.|TRBV5-1|TRBJ2-1
TGCGCCAGCAGCTTGGGACTAGCGGGGAATGAGCAGTTCTTC
CASSLGLAGNEQFF
>.|.|TRBV28|TRBJ1-1
TGTGCCAGCCATAAGTTAAAGGGTACGGGTTTAACGAACACTGAAGCTTTCTTT
CASHKLKGTGLTNTEAFF
>.|.|TRBV2|TRBJ1-4
TGTGCCAGCAGTGCGTCGGAAAATGAAAAACTGTTTTTT
CASSASENEKLFF
>.|.|TRBV6-2/TRBV6-3|TRBJ2-7
TGTGCCAGCAGTTACTCCCCCTACGAGCAGTACTTC
CASSYSPYEQYF
>TRBD1|.|TRBV12-3/TRBV12-4|TRBJ2-7
TGTGCCAGCAGTCCTCCTGGACAGGGCGAGCAGTACTTC
CASSPPGQGEQYF
>.|.|TRBV5-5|TRBJ1-6
TGTGCCAGCAGCTTTAATTCACCCCTCCACTTT
CASSFNSPLHF
>.|.|TRBV5-1|TRBJ2-1
TGCGCCAGCAGCTTGGGTAGTCCCCCCTCCTACAATGAGCAGTTCTTC
CASSLGSPPSYNEQFF
>.|few|TRBV5-1|TRBJ1-3
TGCGCCAGCAGCTTGGAAGGGACGGATGGAAACACCATATATTTT
CASSLEGTDGNTIYF
>.|few|TRBV5-1|TRBJ1-2
TGCGCCAGCAGCTTGGGCGGCTTGGGCTATGGCTACACCTTC
CASSLGGLGYGYTF
>TRBD1|.|TRBV5-6|TRBJ2-2
TGTGCCAGCAGCTCGGGGACAGGGGTAACCGGGGAGCTGTTTTTT
CASSSGTGVTGELFF
>.|.|TRBV29-1|TRBJ2-5
TGCAGCGTTGAATTGGGCAGGGAGGAGACCCAGTACTTC
CSVELGREETQYF
>TRBD1|once|TRBV6-5|TRBJ1-1
TGTGCCAGCAGCTCAGACAGGGGCACTGAAGCTTTCTTT
CASSSDRGTEAFF
>.|.|TRBV5-6|TRBJ1-2
TGTGCCAGCAGCCTGCGGCCAGGGACCTATGGCTACACCTTC
CASSLRPGTYGYTF
>TRBD1|.|TRBV11-3|TRBJ1-2
TGTGCCAGCAGCGGGGGACAGGGAAATTCTGACTATGGCTACACCTTC
CASSGGQGNSDYGYTF
>.|.|TRBV5-1|TRBJ2-7
TGCGCCAGCCAGACTGTTTCCAGGGACGAGCAGTACTTC
CASQTVSRDEQYF
>TRBD1|.|TRBV6-5|TRBJ1-5
TGTGCCAGCAGTAGGACAGGGAATCAGCCCCAGCATTTT
CASSRTGNQPQHF
>.|.|TRBV7-8|TRBJ2-2
TGTGCCAGCAACCACCAAAACACCGGGGAGCTGTTTTTT
CASNHQNTGELFF
>TRBD1|.|TRBV6-2/TRBV6-3|TRBJ1-1
TGTGCCAGCAGTTACACCCCGGGACAGGAGATGAACACTGAAGCTTTCTTT
CASSYTPGQEMNTEAFF
>TRBD2|.|TRBV5-1|TRBJ2-2
TGCGCCAGCAGCTTGGGTAGCGGGGGTGTTCCCGGGGAGCTGTTTTTT
CASSLGSGGVPGELFF
>.|.|TRBV24-1|TRBJ2-5
TGTGCCACCAGTGTTCCCGGTCAAGAGACCCAGTACTTC
CATSVPGQETQYF
>.|.|TRBV5-5|TRBJ2-5
TGTGCCAGCAGCTTTCGGTTTCAGGGGTTTGAGACCCAGTACTTC
CASSFRFQGFETQYF
>.|.|TRBV6-1|TRBJ1-5
TGTGCCAGCAGTGCCCTCAGGAGGGCAGGGTCTAGCAATCAGCCCCAGCATTTT
CASSALRRAGSSNQPQHF
>TRBD1|.|TRBV27|TRBJ2-2
TGTGCCAGCAGTCCCGGAAGACAGGGGGGGACCGGGGAGCTGTTTTTT
CASSPGRQGGTGELFF
>TRBD2|.|TRBV10-3|TRBJ2-1
TGTGCCATCAGTGACTCCGGGCTAGCGGGACGCAATGAGCAGTTCTTC
CAISDSGLAGRNEQFF
>TRBD1|.|TRBV9|TRBJ1-1
TGTGCCAGCAGCGTATCCGCTGGGACAGTCGCTTTCTTT
CASSVSAGTVAFF
>.|.|TRBV11-3|TRBJ2-1
TGTGCCAGCAGCCCCGTGGGGGGTGTCAATGAGCAGTTCTTC
CASSPVGGVNEQFF
>TRBD2|.|TRBV27|TRBJ2-3
TGTGCCAGCAGTTCCCTAGCGGGAGAGCCAGATACGCAGTATTTT
CASSSLAGEPDTQYF
>TRBD1|.|TRBV19|TRBJ2-5
TGTGCCAGTAGTATGCCGACAGGGGAAAAGACCCAGTACTTC
CASSMPTGEKTQYF
>.|.|TRBV9|TRBJ2-2
TGTGCCAGCAGCGTAGAACATAACACCGGGGAGCTGTTTTTT
CASSVEHNTGELFF
>TRBD1|.|TRBV4-1|TRBJ1-5
TGCGCCAGCAGCCAAGGGACAGGGTATAGCAATCAGCCCCAGCATTTT
CASSQGTGYSNQPQHF
>TRBD1|.|TRBV5-8|TRBJ1-2
TGTGCCAGCAGCTTGGGGGGGGACAGGAACGACTATGGCTACACCTTC
CASSLGGDRNDYGYTF
>.|.|TRBV29-1|TRBJ2-7
TGCAGCGTTGAGATACGGCCCTCCTACGAGCAGTACTTC
CSVEIRPSYEQYF
>.|.|TRBV11-3|TRBJ1-5
TGTGCCAGCAGCTTTGATAGCAATCAGCCCCAGCATTTT
CASSFDSNQPQHF
>.|.|TRBV5-1|TRBJ2-1
TGCGCCAGCAGCTCTTTTTTGTCGGAGGGCAATGAGCAGTTCTTC
CASSSFLSEGNEQFF
>.|.|TRBV7-9|TRBJ1-2
TGTGCCAGCAGCTTAGCCCCCGGGCCCAACTATGGCTACACCTTC
CASSLAPGPNYGYTF
>TRBD1|.|TRBV11-2|TRBJ1-6
TGTGCCAGCAGCCCCATAGGGACAGCCAATTCACCCCTCCACTTT
CASSPIGTANSPLHF
>.|.|TRBV6-5|TRBJ1-1
TGTGCCAGCAGTTACTCCGCAGGAAACACTGAAGCTTTCTTT
CASSYSAGNTEAFF
>.|.|TRBV12-3/TRBV12-4|TRBJ1-2
TGTGCCAGCAGTTCCCCGGGAAGAACAGGCTACACCTTC
CASSSPGRTGYTF
>TRBD2|once|TRBV4-1|TRBJ2-1
TGCGCCAGCAGCAACCTAGTCCTAGCGGGAGGCAATGAGCAGTTCTTC
CASSNLVLAGGNEQFF
>.|.|TRBV5-8|TRBJ1-2
TGTGCCAGCAGCTTGAATCGAATGCGGGGACTGACCTATGGCTACACCTTC
CASSLNRMRGLTYGYTF
>TRBD1|.|TRBV18|TRBJ2-7
TGTGCCAGCTCACCTCAGGGGGAGAGTCTTTTCTACGAGCAGTACTTC
CASSPQGESLFYEQYF
>.|once|TRBV5-8|TRBJ2-3
TGTGCCAGCAGCTTGTTGGGACAAGATACAGATACGCAGTATTTT
CASSLLGQDTDTQYF